This entry is about one TCR beta chain. Its target is not known. Amplification yielded TCR beta CDR3 regions, with RNA transcripts as the source. The HTBI primer set served for first-round RT-PCR of the TCR CDR3. MiXCR, run by TCRdb on the multiplex PCR reads, gives a single entry per CDR3 protein. Of under 350,000 distinct CDR3 sequences detected, 21% appear once; the ten largest clones hold roughly 52%. Trimming pared 3 bases from V and 0 bases from J, leaving 9 bases between. CDR3 length equals 15 residues. CDR1 is LNHNV, CDR2 YYDKDF, per germline (reference sequence). Exclusion of patients followed from uncontrolled infection, other autoimmune disease, pregnancy or lactation. The authors took PBMCs from over 8.5 ml fresh peripheral blood. This entry belongs to a study of T cells in Graves' hyperthyroidism and ophthalmopathy. Overall study results and limits: Separation of ophthalmopathy from stable hyperthyroidism was achieved by a 13 V-J model.

The chain couples TRBV15 to TRBJ1-5; possible D gene TRBD1, 5 bases. The sequencing input was blood. This clonotype originated in a woman in her fifties or sixties with Graves' hyperthyroidism. CDR3 region: CATSRGTGSNQPQHF. The CDR3, as DNA: TGTGCCACCAGCAGGGGAACAGGTAGCAATCAGCCCCAGCATTTT.